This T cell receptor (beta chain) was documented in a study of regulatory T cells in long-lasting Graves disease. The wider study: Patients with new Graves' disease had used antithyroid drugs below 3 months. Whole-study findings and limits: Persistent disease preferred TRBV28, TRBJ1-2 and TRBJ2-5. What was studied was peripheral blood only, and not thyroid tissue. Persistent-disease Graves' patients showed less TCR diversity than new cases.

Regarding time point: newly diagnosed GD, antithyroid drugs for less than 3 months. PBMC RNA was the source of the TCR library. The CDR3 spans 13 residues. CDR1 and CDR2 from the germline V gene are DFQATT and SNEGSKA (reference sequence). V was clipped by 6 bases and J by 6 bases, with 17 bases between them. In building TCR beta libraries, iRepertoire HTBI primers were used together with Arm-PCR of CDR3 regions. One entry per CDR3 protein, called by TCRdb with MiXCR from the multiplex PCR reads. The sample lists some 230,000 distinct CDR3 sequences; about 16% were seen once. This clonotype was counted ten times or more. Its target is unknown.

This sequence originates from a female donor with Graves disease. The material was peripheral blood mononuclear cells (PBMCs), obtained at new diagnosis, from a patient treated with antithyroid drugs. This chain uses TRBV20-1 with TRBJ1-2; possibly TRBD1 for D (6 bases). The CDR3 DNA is TGCAGTGCCCACAAGGGGGAGTTGGATGGCTACACCTTC. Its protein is CSAHKGELDGYTF.